A selection of T cell receptor beta chains follows, all from one sample in a study of shared clonotypes between healthy human individuals. Generated by immunoSEQ multiplex PCR, the TCRdb table keeps only in-frame clones and is missing some. The sample yields millions of clones, about 92% seen once. Sequencing was carried out using naive CD4+ T cells sorted from blood. These receptors were taken from a man between 18 and 35 years old in good health. Both conserved end residues are part of each CDR3. Each record gives: V gene, J gene, CDR3 length, clone size, D gene, CDR3 DNA, CDR3 protein. A D gene is named only where the DNA matches it firmly. Size is stated for part of the rows, as once, few or many counts, or as a class when the clone is expanded.

V gene: TRBV4-2
J gene: TRBJ2-1
CDR3 length: 14
clone size: NA
D gene: TRBD2
CDR3 DNA: TGTGCCAGCAGCCAAGCGGGGGGTGACAATGAGCAGTTCTTC
CDR3 protein: CASSQAGGDNEQFF

V gene: TRBV4-3
J gene: TRBJ2-7
CDR3 length: 15
clone size: NA
D gene: NA
CDR3 DNA: TGCGCCAGCAGCCAAGCGAGACAGGTCTCCTACGAGCAGTACTTC
CDR3 protein: CASSQARQVSYEQYF

V gene: TRBV7-2
J gene: TRBJ2-1
CDR3 length: 13
clone size: NA
D gene: NA
CDR3 DNA: TGTGCCAGCAGCTTAGTGGGGACCGTCGTACAGTTCTTC
CDR3 protein: CASSLVGTVVQFF

V gene: TRBV30
J gene: TRBJ1-1
CDR3 length: 14
clone size: few
D gene: NA
CDR3 DNA: TGTGCCTGGAGTGTGCCTAATAAGGGCACTGAAGCTTTCTTT
CDR3 protein: CAWSVPNKGTEAFF

V gene: TRBV11-2
J gene: TRBJ1-2
CDR3 length: 16
clone size: NA
D gene: NA
CDR3 DNA: TGTGCCAGCAGCTTAGGCCCAGTCAGCGGGGCAGGTGGCTACACCTTC
CDR3 protein: CASSLGPVSGAGGYTF

V gene: TRBV20-1
J gene: TRBJ2-7
CDR3 length: 11
clone size: NA
D gene: NA
CDR3 DNA: TGCAGTGCTAGAGATCCGGCCGAGCAGTACTTC
CDR3 protein: CSARDPAEQYF

V gene: TRBV27
J gene: TRBJ2-2
CDR3 length: 17
clone size: NA
D gene: NA
CDR3 DNA: TGTGCCAGCACCGAGGACGGTCGACCCAAAAACACCGGGGAGCTGTTTTTT
CDR3 protein: CASTEDGRPKNTGELFF

V gene: TRBV5-1
J gene: TRBJ2-3
CDR3 length: 13
clone size: NA
D gene: TRBD1
CDR3 DNA: TGCGCCACCAGGACAGGAAGCACAGATACGCAGTATTTT
CDR3 protein: CATRTGSTDTQYF

V gene: TRBV7-9
J gene: TRBJ2-3
CDR3 length: 19
clone size: NA
D gene: NA
CDR3 DNA: TGTGCCAGCAGCTTGTGGGCTCTATCCCAGACTAGGGGCTCAGATACGCAGTATTTT
CDR3 protein: CASSLWALSQTRGSDTQYF

V gene: TRBV4-1
J gene: TRBJ2-3
CDR3 length: 15
clone size: NA
D gene: NA
CDR3 DNA: TGCGCCAGCAGCCAAGCCGGTATCGACACAGATACGCAGTATTTT
CDR3 protein: CASSQAGIDTDTQYF

V gene: TRBV5-1
J gene: TRBJ2-3
CDR3 length: 16
clone size: NA
D gene: NA
CDR3 DNA: TGCGCCAGCAGCGCCACTTCCACCCAAGGGGTCATGACGCAGTATTTT
CDR3 protein: CASSATSTQGVMTQYF

V gene: TRBV20-1
J gene: TRBJ2-3
CDR3 length: 9
clone size: NA
D gene: NA
CDR3 DNA: TGCGCCTCCGGGGATACGCAGTATTTT
CDR3 protein: CASGDTQYF

V gene: TRBV5-6
J gene: TRBJ2-2
CDR3 length: 16
clone size: NA
D gene: NA
CDR3 DNA: TGTGCCAGCAGCCAGGGGACTCGGATGAACACCGGGGAGCTGTTTTTT
CDR3 protein: CASSQGTRMNTGELFF

V gene: TRBV11-3
J gene: TRBJ2-7
CDR3 length: 12
clone size: NA
D gene: NA
CDR3 DNA: TGTGCCAGCAGCGGGATTGGAGGCGAGCAGTACTTC
CDR3 protein: CASSGIGGEQYF

V gene: TRBV6-6
J gene: TRBJ2-3
CDR3 length: 14
clone size: NA
D gene: TRBD2
CDR3 DNA: TGTGCCAGCAGCCCTAGCGGGGAAACCCCTGCGCAGTATTTT
CDR3 protein: CASSPSGETPAQYF

V gene: TRBV11-2
J gene: TRBJ2-3
CDR3 length: 16
clone size: NA
D gene: NA
CDR3 DNA: TGTGCCAGCAGACCCCGGGGGGCCATTTGGACAGATACGCAGTATTTT
CDR3 protein: CASRPRGAIWTDTQYF

V gene: TRBV4-1
J gene: TRBJ2-5
CDR3 length: 13
clone size: NA
D gene: NA
CDR3 DNA: TGCGCCAGCAGTCGACTAGAACAAGAGACCCAGTACTTC
CDR3 protein: CASSRLEQETQYF

V gene: TRBV11-2
J gene: TRBJ2-7
CDR3 length: 14
clone size: NA
D gene: NA
CDR3 DNA: TGTGCCAGCAGCTTTCTCCGGGACTCCTACGAGCAGTACTTC
CDR3 protein: CASSFLRDSYEQYF

V gene: TRBV5-1
J gene: TRBJ1-2
CDR3 length: 14
clone size: NA
D gene: TRBD1
CDR3 DNA: TGCGCCAGCAGTACCGACAGGGGCGGTGACGGCTACACCTTC
CDR3 protein: CASSTDRGGDGYTF

V gene: TRBV4-3
J gene: TRBJ2-7
CDR3 length: 17
clone size: once
D gene: NA
CDR3 DNA: TGCGCCAGCAGCCAAGAACCTCCCCGGGAGAGGTTCAACGAGCAGTACTTC
CDR3 protein: CASSQEPPRERFNEQYF

V gene: TRBV19
J gene: TRBJ2-7
CDR3 length: 21
clone size: NA
D gene: TRBD1
CDR3 DNA: TGTGCCAGTAGTATTAATGCGGCGCTCAGCCGGGGACAGGGGTCCCGCTACGAGCAGTACTTC
CDR3 protein: CASSINAALSRGQGSRYEQYF

V gene: TRBV14
J gene: TRBJ2-7
CDR3 length: 14
clone size: once
D gene: NA
CDR3 DNA: TGTGCCAGCAGAGCGACGGGACAAACCTACGAGCAGTACTTC
CDR3 protein: CASRATGQTYEQYF

V gene: TRBV5-1
J gene: TRBJ2-7
CDR3 length: 16
clone size: NA
D gene: NA
CDR3 DNA: TGCGCCAGCAGACAAGACAGTGGCATGGGATCGGGCGAGCAGTACTTC
CDR3 protein: CASRQDSGMGSGEQYF

V gene: TRBV6-5
J gene: TRBJ2-7
CDR3 length: 11
clone size: NA
D gene: NA
CDR3 DNA: TGTGCCAGCACCCGAGGGGACGAGCAGTACTTC
CDR3 protein: CASTRGDEQYF

V gene: TRBV6-1
J gene: TRBJ1-1
CDR3 length: 14
clone size: NA
D gene: NA
CDR3 DNA: TGTGCCGGAAAAATCCAAGGGGGGTACACTGAAGCTTTCTTT
CDR3 protein: CAGKIQGGYTEAFF

V gene: TRBV5-4
J gene: TRBJ1-4
CDR3 length: 15
clone size: once
D gene: NA
CDR3 DNA: TGTGCCAGCAGCTTGTCAGGGACTGATAATGAAAAACTGTTTTTT
CDR3 protein: CASSLSGTDNEKLFF

V gene: TRBV5-1
J gene: TRBJ1-1
CDR3 length: 13
clone size: NA
D gene: NA
CDR3 DNA: TGCGCCAGCTCCACCGGACAGATCACTGAAGCTTTCTTT
CDR3 protein: CASSTGQITEAFF

V gene: TRBV5-1
J gene: TRBJ2-3
CDR3 length: 14
clone size: NA
D gene: NA
CDR3 DNA: TGCGCCAGCGGCCCTACAGGGACCACAGATACGCAGTATTTT
CDR3 protein: CASGPTGTTDTQYF

V gene: TRBV18
J gene: TRBJ2-3
CDR3 length: 15
clone size: NA
D gene: NA
CDR3 DNA: TGTGCCAGCTCACCGGGACATGGAAGCACAGATACGCAGTATTTT
CDR3 protein: CASSPGHGSTDTQYF

V gene: TRBV5-1
J gene: TRBJ2-2
CDR3 length: 15
clone size: NA
D gene: NA
CDR3 DNA: TGCGCCAGCAGCTTGGTAACAACGAACACCGGGGAGCTGTTTTTT
CDR3 protein: CASSLVTTNTGELFF

V gene: TRBV10-3
J gene: TRBJ1-3
CDR3 length: 14
clone size: NA
D gene: NA
CDR3 DNA: TGTGCCATCAGTGACACTTCTGTTGGAAACACCATATATTTT
CDR3 protein: CAISDTSVGNTIYF

V gene: TRBV2
J gene: TRBJ2-1
CDR3 length: 11
clone size: NA
D gene: TRBD1
CDR3 DNA: TGTGCCAGCAGTGAAGACAGGGGACCCGTCTTC
CDR3 protein: CASSEDRGPVF

V gene: TRBV14
J gene: TRBJ2-2
CDR3 length: 17
clone size: NA
D gene: NA
CDR3 DNA: TGTGCCAGCAGCCAAGCCCTAAGTAGCGGGAACACCGGGGAGCTGTTTTTT
CDR3 protein: CASSQALSSGNTGELFF

V gene: TRBV5-1
J gene: TRBJ1-1
CDR3 length: 16
clone size: NA
D gene: NA
CDR3 DNA: TGCGCCAGCAGCTTGTTGTTGGGGACACAGAACACTGAAGCTTTCTTT
CDR3 protein: CASSLLLGTQNTEAFF

V gene: TRBV7-7
J gene: TRBJ2-3
CDR3 length: 13
clone size: NA
D gene: NA
CDR3 DNA: TGTGCTAGCAGCTCCGGGACTTCGAATACGCAGTATTTT
CDR3 protein: CASSSGTSNTQYF